The clone carrying this T cell receptor (beta chain) appeared a few times. Its antigen is unknown. Different DNA sequences within this sample yield the same CDR3. The sample originates from a study of shared clonotypes between healthy human individuals. In the study overall: The people who gave samples were a couple of women and three men aged 18 to 49. Study-wide points: Depth was large, yet rarefaction showed that sorted-subset sequencing was incomplete.

Only in-frame clones appear in the TCRdb table, and some are missing; sequencing was by immunoSEQ multiplex PCR. This sample has about 1 million clones, with around 74% found just once. Looked up from germline, CDR1 is SGHNT and CDR2 is YYREEE (reference sequence). CDR3 length: 15 residues. After removal of 4 bases from V and 3 bases from J, the junction contained 4 bases not matched to a gene. The sequence derives from a man between 18 and 29 years old in good health. Sequencing used memory CD4+ T cells sorted from blood. Subset defined: CD45RA-negative fraction. J is TRBJ2-7 and V is TRBV5-4; 13 positions agree with TRBD2. CDR3 amino acids: CASSIGTSGDYEQYF. Here the CDR3 DNA reads TGTGCCAGCAGCATAGGGACTAGCGGGGACTACGAGCAGTACTTC.